Sequencing of this TCR beta chain was carried out in a study of siplizumab effects on memory and regulatory T cells. Repertoires were generated with immunoSEQ multiplex PCR, while TCRdb's copy carries only in-frame clones and drops some. The sample includes some 97,000 clones, 92% seen only once; the top ten take around 0.7%. With regard to this clone: Relative to the germline gene, one junction end is altered; a read error may explain this.

Germline CDR1 DFQATT, CDR2 SNEGSKA (reference sequence). CDR3 length equals 10 residues. Sequenced: Tregs sorted from blood. The chain has TRBV20-1 and TRBJ1-2; D gene ambiguous. This sequence was found in a human donor in good health. The CDR3 sequence: CSAYSYSLNF. In nucleotides, the CDR3 is TGCAGTGCTTACTCGTATTCACTCAACTTC.